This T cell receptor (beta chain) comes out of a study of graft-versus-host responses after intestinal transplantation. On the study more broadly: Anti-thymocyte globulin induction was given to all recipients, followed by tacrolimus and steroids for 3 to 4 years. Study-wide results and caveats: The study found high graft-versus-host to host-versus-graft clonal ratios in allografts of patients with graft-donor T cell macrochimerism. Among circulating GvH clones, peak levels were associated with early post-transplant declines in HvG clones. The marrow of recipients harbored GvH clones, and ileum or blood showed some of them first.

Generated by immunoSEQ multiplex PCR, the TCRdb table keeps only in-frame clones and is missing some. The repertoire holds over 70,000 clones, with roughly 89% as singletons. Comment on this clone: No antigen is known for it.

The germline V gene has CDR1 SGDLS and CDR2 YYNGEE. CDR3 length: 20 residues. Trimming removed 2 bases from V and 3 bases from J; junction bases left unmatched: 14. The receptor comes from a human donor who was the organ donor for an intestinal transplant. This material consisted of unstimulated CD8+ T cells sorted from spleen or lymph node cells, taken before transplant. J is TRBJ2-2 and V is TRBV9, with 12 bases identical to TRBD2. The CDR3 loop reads CASSVAPVLAGGLDTGELFF. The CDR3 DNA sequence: TGTGCCAGCAGCGTGGCACCGGTGCTAGCGGGGGGGCTCGACACCGGGGAGCTGTTTTTT.